This T cell receptor (beta chain) was identified during a study of cytomegalovirus exposure and HLA in healthy donors. Study-wide results and caveats: It emerged from a later analysis that several of the most significant clusters appeared to be linked to common viral pathogens.

About this clone: Its target is not known.

Trimming cost V 0 bases and J 1 base, with 14 bases left between them. The CDR3 covers 18 residues. Germline values: CDR1 SGHRS, CDR2 YFSETQ. The primer mix had 60 Vbeta and 13 Jbeta primers. Per the study methods: The authors later counted 75 million to 90 million unique TCR beta chains, roughly 10 million of them shared. Data came from immunoSEQ multiplex PCR; TCRdb stores just in-frame clones and leaves some out. That table is the source of V, J and clone size, and D and trimming were worked out from the DNA. This sample yields around 120,000 clones, of which over 60% are seen a single time; roughly 2.5% belongs to the top ten.

Sequencing was done on a sample of PBMCs. The V gene is TRBV5-1, the J gene TRBJ1-6; TRBD1 might be the D (5 bases). The sequence came from a woman aged 40 to 50 in good health and CMV-seropositive. The CDR3 region is CASSLEARAASYNSPLHF. CDR3 sequence (DNA): TGCGCCAGCAGCTTGGAGGCCAGGGCGGCATCCTATAATTCACCCCTCCACTTT.